The rows below give T cell receptor beta chains drawn from one sample of a study of shared clonotypes between healthy human individuals. Some clones are missing from TCRdb's copy, which holds only in-frame ones; the method was immunoSEQ multiplex PCR. The sample has under 200,000 clones, just under 95% seen once. The material sequenced was naive CD4+ T cells sorted from blood. The receptors stem from a woman under 40 in good health. The CDR3 runs from the conserved cysteine through the conserved F or W. Fields, in order: J gene, D gene, clone size, V gene, CDR3 protein, CDR3 DNA. A D gene is named only where the DNA matches it firmly. Rows give clone size only sometimes, using once, few, many, or a class for an expanded clone.

TRBJ2-3 - - TRBV28 CASSLDNVEGTQYF TGTGCCAGCAGCCTTGACAATGTGGAAGGTACGCAGTATTTT
TRBJ2-7 - - TRBV2 CASSDRKRIYEQYF TGTGCCAGCAGTGATCGGAAGCGGATCTACGAGCAGTACTTC
TRBJ2-7 TRBD2 - TRBV28 CASSLAGDHEQYF TGTGCCAGCAGTCTAGCGGGAGACCACGAGCAGTACTTC
TRBJ1-5 - - TRBV19 CASSIEPNQPQHF TGTGCCAGTAGTATAGAACCGAATCAGCCCCAGCATTTT
TRBJ2-5 - - TRBV30 CAWSVPRTYQETQYF TGTGCCTGGAGTGTACCCAGAACCTACCAAGAGACCCAGTACTTC
TRBJ2-7 - - TRBV11-3 CASSFIGGQGEQYF TGTGCCAGCAGCTTCATCGGGGGCCAAGGGGAGCAGTACTTC
TRBJ2-7 TRBD2 once TRBV5-1 CASSPLGTSGYYEQYF TGCGCCAGCAGCCCACTCGGGACTAGCGGATACTACGAGCAGTACTTC
TRBJ1-1 - - TRBV11-2 CASSLRQEKNTEAFF TGTGCCAGCAGCCTCCGACAGGAGAAGAACACTGAAGCTTTCTTT
TRBJ2-7 - - TRBV19 CASSIDAQTYEQYF TGTGCCAGTAGTATAGATGCACAGACCTACGAGCAGTACTTC
TRBJ2-5 - - TRBV18 CASSPGIEETQYF TGTGCCAGCTCACCGGGGATAGAAGAGACCCAGTACTTC
TRBJ2-3 - - TRBV5-4 CASSLQGTSTDTQYF TGTGCCAGCAGCTTGCAGGGCACTAGCACAGATACGCAGTATTTT
TRBJ1-2 - - TRBV28 CASRSGQKDYGYTF TGTGCCAGCAGGAGCGGACAGAAAGACTATGGCTACACCTTC
TRBJ2-3 TRBD2 - TRBV5-1 CASKPLAGELGDTQYF TGCGCCAGCAAGCCACTAGCGGGAGAGCTGGGAGATACGCAGTATTTT
TRBJ1-2 - few TRBV21-1 CASSKATGQSRGYTF TGTGCCAGCAGCAAAGCTACGGGGCAATCTAGGGGCTACACCTTC
TRBJ2-6 TRBD2 - TRBV28 CASSKSGRGSGANVLTF TGTGCCAGCAGCAAGAGCGGGAGAGGGTCTGGGGCCAACGTCCTGACTTTC
TRBJ2-2 TRBD2 - TRBV30 CASRFSGSGSGELFF TGTGCCTCCAGATTCAGCGGGAGCGGGAGCGGGGAGCTGTTTTTT
TRBJ2-5 - - TRBV2 CASTSWDEQYF TGTGCCAGCACTTCATGGGATGAGCAGTACTTC
TRBJ2-7 TRBD2 - TRBV11-2 CASSHASGNYEQYF TGTGCCAGCAGCCACGCTAGCGGTAACTACGAGCAGTACTTC
TRBJ2-7 - - TRBV7-9 CASSPTGNYEQYF TGTGCCAGCAGCCCTACGGGGAACTACGAGCAGTACTTC
TRBJ2-7 - - TRBV18 CASSLGQTPPYEQYF TGTGCCAGCTCGCTCGGACAGACTCCCCCCTACGAGCAGTACTTC
TRBJ2-7 - - TRBV29-1 CSAGVGLEQYF TGCAGCGCGGGAGTGGGTCTCGAGCAGTACTTC
TRBJ1-5 - - TRBV6-6 CASSYKLGHQPQHF TGTGCCAGCAGTTACAAGCTGGGGCATCAGCCCCAGCATTTT
TRBJ1-2 - - TRBV10-3 CAISDSGTFYGYTF TGTGCCATCAGTGATTCGGGGACATTCTATGGCTACACCTTC
TRBJ2-7 - - TRBV30 CAWSYTAYEQYF TGTGCCTGGAGTTACACAGCCTACGAGCAGTACTTC
TRBJ1-1 - - TRBV4-1 CASSRASGSGNTEAFF TGCGCCAGCAGCCGCGCGTCGGGAAGTGGGAACACTGAAGCTTTCTTT
TRBJ2-7 TRBD2 - TRBV19 CASSGTSMSYEQYF TGTGCCAGTAGTGGGACTAGTATGTCCTACGAGCAGTACTTC
TRBJ1-1 TRBD1 - TRBV5-1 CASSSGTDFTEAFF TGCGCCAGCAGCAGCGGGACAGATTTTACTGAAGCTTTCTTT
TRBJ1-1 - - TRBV29-1 CSASMSNTEAFF TGCAGCGCGAGCATGTCGAACACTGAAGCTTTCTTT
TRBJ2-6 - - TRBV28 CASSFLVRDVSGANVLTF TGTGCCAGCAGTTTCTTGGTCCGGGATGTCTCTGGGGCCAACGTCCTGACTTTC
TRBJ1-4 - - TRBV2 CASRAPGATNEKLFF TGTGCCAGCAGGGCTCCGGGGGCAACTAATGAAAAACTGTTTTTT
TRBJ1-2 TRBD1 - TRBV10-3 CAISDPVTGNGYTF TGTGCCATCAGTGATCCCGTGACAGGGAATGGCTACACCTTC
TRBJ1-1 - - TRBV30 CAWSVPWGPRWTEAFF TGTGCCTGGAGTGTACCATGGGGCCCGAGGTGGACTGAAGCTTTCTTT
TRBJ2-6 - - TRBV2 CASIAVVFSGANVLTF TGTGCCAGCATAGCCGTGGTCTTCTCTGGGGCCAACGTCCTGACTTTC
TRBJ2-7 - - TRBV28 CASSPHGSYEQYF TGTGCCAGCAGCCCTCACGGGAGCTACGAGCAGTACTTC
TRBJ2-2 - - TRBV9 CASSVQITGELFF TGTGCCAGCAGCGTACAAATTACCGGGGAGCTGTTTTTT
TRBJ2-7 - - TRBV19 CASSPSISYEQYF TGTGCCAGTAGTCCGAGCATTTCCTACGAGCAGTACTTC
TRBJ1-2 - - TRBV19 CASSISVYGYTF TGTGCCAGTAGTATTTCAGTATATGGCTACACCTTC
TRBJ2-6 - - TRBV5-1 CASSLGGDGANVLTF TGCGCCAGCAGCTTGGGCGGCGATGGGGCCAACGTCCTGACTTTC
TRBJ1-4 - - TRBV19 CASSYQGPTNEKLFF TGTGCCAGTAGCTACCAGGGACCAACTAATGAAAAACTGTTTTTT
TRBJ2-1 - - TRBV9 CASSLERDNEQFF TGTGCCAGCAGCCTAGAGCGGGACAATGAGCAGTTCTTC
TRBJ2-7 - - TRBV2 CASNQNPGSYEQYF TGTGCCAGCAACCAGAACCCCGGCTCCTACGAGCAGTACTTC
TRBJ1-1 - - TRBV7-9 CASIPGEFNAEAFF TGTGCCAGCATACCCGGGGAGTTCAACGCTGAAGCTTTCTTT
TRBJ2-7 - - TRBV6-5 CASSRSSGLTYEQYF TGTGCCAGCAGTAGGTCGTCCGGTCTGACCTACGAGCAGTACTTC
TRBJ1-1 TRBD1 - TRBV5-4 CASSKDRGNTEAFF TGTGCCAGCAGCAAAGACAGGGGAAACACTGAAGCTTTCTTT
TRBJ2-7 TRBD1 - TRBV6-5 CASSKDRVRYEQYF TGTGCCAGCAGTAAGGACAGGGTTCGATACGAGCAGTACTTC
TRBJ1-4 TRBD1 - TRBV4-2 CASSQGQGGEKLFF TGTGCCAGCAGCCAAGGGCAGGGGGGTGAAAAACTGTTTTTT
TRBJ1-2 - once TRBV5-6 CASSFIGANYGYTF TGTGCCAGCAGCTTTATCGGGGCAAACTATGGCTACACCTTC
TRBJ2-7 - - TRBV19 CASSPSGRAFMTLYEQYF TGTGCCAGTAGTCCGTCGGGCAGGGCCTTTATGACCCTCTACGAGCAGTACTTC
TRBJ2-7 - - TRBV7-2 CASSLAGGTSSYEQYF TGTGCCAGCAGCTTAGCGGGCGGGACCAGCTCCTACGAGCAGTACTTC
TRBJ2-3 - - TRBV19 CASSIGVDTQYF TGTGCCAGTAGTATAGGGGTGGATACGCAGTATTTT
TRBJ2-2 - - TRBV6-5 CASSYVAVWGTGELFF TGTGCCAGCAGTTACGTGGCGGTTTGGGGCACCGGGGAGCTGTTTTTT
TRBJ1-2 - - TRBV10-2 CASSEFTVGAKDDIYGYTF TGCGCCAGCAGTGAGTTCACTGTTGGAGCCAAGGATGACATCTATGGCTACACCTTC
TRBJ1-3 - - TRBV25-1 CASSEFGSRGGNTIYF TGTGCCAGCAGTGAATTCGGGTCGAGAGGTGGAAACACCATATATTTT
TRBJ2-7 TRBD1 - TRBV5-1 CASSRGQGDDEQYF TGCGCCAGCAGCAGGGGACAGGGCGATGACGAGCAGTACTTC
TRBJ2-5 - - TRBV10-1 CASSESSTGRGVETQYF TGCGCCAGCAGTGAGTCGTCTACGGGCCGGGGTGTTGAGACCCAGTACTTC
TRBJ2-3 TRBD2 - TRBV2 CASRNSPGAGGTDTQYF TGTGCCAGCAGAAATTCGCCAGGAGCGGGGGGCACAGATACGCAGTATTTT
TRBJ2-7 - - TRBV5-4 CASSPDPLYEQYF TGTGCCAGCAGCCCGGACCCATTATACGAGCAGTACTTC
TRBJ2-1 - - TRBV28 CASRYRGANEQFF TGTGCCAGCAGATATAGAGGGGCCAATGAGCAGTTCTTC
TRBJ2-7 - - TRBV7-9 CASSSNRAAPYEQYF TGTGCCAGCAGCTCTAACCGGGCAGCCCCTTACGAGCAGTACTTC
TRBJ2-2 - - TRBV7-8 CASSLTAPNTGELFF TGTGCCAGCAGCCTGACAGCCCCGAACACCGGGGAGCTGTTTTTT